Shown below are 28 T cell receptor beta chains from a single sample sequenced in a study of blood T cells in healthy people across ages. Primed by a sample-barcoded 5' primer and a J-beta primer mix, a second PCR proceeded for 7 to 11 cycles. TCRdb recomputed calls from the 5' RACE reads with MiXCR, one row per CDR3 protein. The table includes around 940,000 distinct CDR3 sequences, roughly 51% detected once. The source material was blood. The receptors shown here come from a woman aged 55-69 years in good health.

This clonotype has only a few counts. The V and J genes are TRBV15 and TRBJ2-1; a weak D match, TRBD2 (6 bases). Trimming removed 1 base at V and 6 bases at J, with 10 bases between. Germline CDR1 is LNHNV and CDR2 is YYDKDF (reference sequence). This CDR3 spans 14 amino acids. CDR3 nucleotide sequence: TGTGCCACCAGCAGAGCGGGAGTACTCAATGAGCAGTTCTTC. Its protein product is CATSRAGVLNEQFF.

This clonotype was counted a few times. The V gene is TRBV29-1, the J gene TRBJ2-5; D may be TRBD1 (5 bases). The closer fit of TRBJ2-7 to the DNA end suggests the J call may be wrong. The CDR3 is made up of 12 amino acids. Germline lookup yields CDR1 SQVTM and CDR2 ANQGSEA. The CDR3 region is CSGRTDTYEQYF. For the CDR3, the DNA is TGCAGCGGTAGGACGGACACATACGAGCAGTACTTC.

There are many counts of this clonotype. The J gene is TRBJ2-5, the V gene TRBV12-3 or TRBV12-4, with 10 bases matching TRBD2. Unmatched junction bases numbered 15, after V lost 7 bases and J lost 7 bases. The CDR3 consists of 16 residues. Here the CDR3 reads CASTLSTSGIGGTQYF. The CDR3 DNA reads TGTGCCAGCACCCTCTCAACTAGCGGGATTGGAGGGACCCAGTACTTC.

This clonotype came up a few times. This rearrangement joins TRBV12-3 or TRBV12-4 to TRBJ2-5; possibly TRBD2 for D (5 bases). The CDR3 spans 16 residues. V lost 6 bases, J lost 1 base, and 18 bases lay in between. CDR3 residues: CASSFSGWGVQETQYF. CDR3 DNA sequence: TGTGCCAGCAGCTTTTCGGGGTGGGGAGTCCAAGAGACCCAGTACTTC.

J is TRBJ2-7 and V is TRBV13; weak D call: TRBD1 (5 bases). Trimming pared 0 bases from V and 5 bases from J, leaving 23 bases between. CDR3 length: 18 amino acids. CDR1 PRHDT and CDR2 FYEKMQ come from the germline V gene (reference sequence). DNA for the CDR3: TGTGCCAGCAGCTTAGGCTTACCCCTTGGGGCTTGGGGCCACGAGCAGTACTTC. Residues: CASSLGLPLGAWGHEQYF.

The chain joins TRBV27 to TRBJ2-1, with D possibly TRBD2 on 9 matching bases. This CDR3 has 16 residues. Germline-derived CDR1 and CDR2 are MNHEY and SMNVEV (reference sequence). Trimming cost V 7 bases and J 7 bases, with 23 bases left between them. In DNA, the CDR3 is TGTGCCAGCACCTTTCAGGGGGCGGGAGGGGGAAATGAGCAGTTCTTC. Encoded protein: CASTFQGAGGGNEQFF.

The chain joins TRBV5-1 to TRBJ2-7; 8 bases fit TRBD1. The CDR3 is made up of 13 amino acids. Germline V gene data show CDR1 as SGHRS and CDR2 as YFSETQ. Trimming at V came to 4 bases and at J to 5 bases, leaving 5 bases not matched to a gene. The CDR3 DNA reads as TGCGCCAGCAGCATGGGACAGGCAAACGAGCAGTACTTC. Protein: CASSMGQANEQYF.

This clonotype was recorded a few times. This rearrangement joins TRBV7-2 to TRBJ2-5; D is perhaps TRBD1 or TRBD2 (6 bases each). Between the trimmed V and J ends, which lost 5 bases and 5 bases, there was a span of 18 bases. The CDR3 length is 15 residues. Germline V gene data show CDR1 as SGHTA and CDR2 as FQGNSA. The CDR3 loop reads CASSISGLQGETQYF. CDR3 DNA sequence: TGTGCCAGCAGCATTTCGGGACTCCAGGGGGAGACCCAGTACTTC. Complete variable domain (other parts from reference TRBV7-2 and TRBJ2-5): GAGVSQSPSNKVTEKGKDVELRCDPISGHTALYWYRQSLGQGLEFLIYFQGNSAPDKSGLPSDRFSAERTGGSVSTLTIQRTQQEDSAVYLCASSISGLQGETQYFGPGTRLLVL.

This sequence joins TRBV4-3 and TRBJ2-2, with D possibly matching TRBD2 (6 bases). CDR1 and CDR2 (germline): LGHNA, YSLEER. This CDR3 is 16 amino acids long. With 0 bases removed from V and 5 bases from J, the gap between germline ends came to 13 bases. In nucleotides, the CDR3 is TGCGCCAGCAGCCAAGATAGCGGTGGGAAAACCGGGGAGCTGTTTTTT. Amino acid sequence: CASSQDSGGKTGELFF.

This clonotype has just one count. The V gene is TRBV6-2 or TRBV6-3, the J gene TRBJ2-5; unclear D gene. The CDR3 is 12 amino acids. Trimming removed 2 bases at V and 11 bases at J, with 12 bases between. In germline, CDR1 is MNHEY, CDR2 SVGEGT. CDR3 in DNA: TGTGCCAGCAGTTACCCTTCAATAGAGCAGTACTTC. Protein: CASSYPSIEQYF.

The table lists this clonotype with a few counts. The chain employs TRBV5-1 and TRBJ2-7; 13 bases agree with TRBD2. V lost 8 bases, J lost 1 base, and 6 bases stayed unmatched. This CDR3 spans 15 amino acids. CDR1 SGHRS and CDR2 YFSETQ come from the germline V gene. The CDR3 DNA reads TGCGCCAGTACAACGGGACTAGCGGGATCCTACGAGCAGTACTTC. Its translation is CASTTGLAGSYEQYF.

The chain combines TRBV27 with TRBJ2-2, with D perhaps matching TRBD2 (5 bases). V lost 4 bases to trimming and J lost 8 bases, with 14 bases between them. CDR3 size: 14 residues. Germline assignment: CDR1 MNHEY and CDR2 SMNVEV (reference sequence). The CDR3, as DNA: TGTGCCAGCAGTTCGTGGACTGTAGGAGGGGAGCTGTTTTTT. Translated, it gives CASSSWTVGGELFF.

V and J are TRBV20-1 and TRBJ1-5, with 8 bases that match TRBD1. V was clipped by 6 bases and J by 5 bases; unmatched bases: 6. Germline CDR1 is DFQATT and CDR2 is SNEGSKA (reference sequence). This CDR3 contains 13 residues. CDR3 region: CSAGTGRDQPQHF. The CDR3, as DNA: TGCAGTGCCGGGACAGGTCGGGATCAGCCCCAGCATTTT.

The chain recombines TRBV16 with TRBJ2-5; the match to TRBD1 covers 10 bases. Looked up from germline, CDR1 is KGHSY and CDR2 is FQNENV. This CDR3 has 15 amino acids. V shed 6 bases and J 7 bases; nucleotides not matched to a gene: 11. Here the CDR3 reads CASRPRQGAYGTQYF. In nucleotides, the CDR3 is TGTGCCAGCAGACCACGACAGGGGGCTTATGGGACCCAGTACTTC.

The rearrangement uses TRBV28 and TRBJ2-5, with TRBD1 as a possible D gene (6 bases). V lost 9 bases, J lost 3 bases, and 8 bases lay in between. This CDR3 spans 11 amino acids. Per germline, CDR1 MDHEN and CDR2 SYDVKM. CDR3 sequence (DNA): TGTGCCAGGACAGGTAAAGAGACCCAGTACTTC. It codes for CARTGKETQYF.

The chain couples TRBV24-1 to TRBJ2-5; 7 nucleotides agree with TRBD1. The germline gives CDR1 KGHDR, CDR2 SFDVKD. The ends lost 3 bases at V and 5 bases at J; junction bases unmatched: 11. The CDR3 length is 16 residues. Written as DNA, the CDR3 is TGTGCCACCAGTGATACGGCAGGGGGAAATATCGAGACCCAGTACTTC. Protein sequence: CATSDTAGGNIETQYF.

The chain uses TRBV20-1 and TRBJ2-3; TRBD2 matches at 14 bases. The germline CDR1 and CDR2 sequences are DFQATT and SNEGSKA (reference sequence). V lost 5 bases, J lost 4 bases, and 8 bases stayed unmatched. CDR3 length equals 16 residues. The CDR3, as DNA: TGCAGTGCTGACCCGGGACTAGCGGGAGAAGCAGATACGCAGTATTTT. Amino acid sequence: CSADPGLAGEADTQYF.

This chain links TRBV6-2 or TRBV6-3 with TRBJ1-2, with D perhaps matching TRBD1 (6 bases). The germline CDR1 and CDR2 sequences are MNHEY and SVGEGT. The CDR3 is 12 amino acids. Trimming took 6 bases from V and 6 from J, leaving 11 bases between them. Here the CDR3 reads CASSEQGNGYTF. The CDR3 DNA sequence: TGTGCCAGCAGCGAACAGGGAAATGGCTACACCTTC.

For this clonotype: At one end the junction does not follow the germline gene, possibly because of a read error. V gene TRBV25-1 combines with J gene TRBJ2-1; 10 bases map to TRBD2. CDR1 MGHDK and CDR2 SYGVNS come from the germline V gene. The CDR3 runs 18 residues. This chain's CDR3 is CASSELGGGLAANKEQFF. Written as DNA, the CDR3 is TGTGCCAGCAGTGAACTAGGTGGTGGACTAGCGGCAAACAAAGAGCAGTTCTTC.

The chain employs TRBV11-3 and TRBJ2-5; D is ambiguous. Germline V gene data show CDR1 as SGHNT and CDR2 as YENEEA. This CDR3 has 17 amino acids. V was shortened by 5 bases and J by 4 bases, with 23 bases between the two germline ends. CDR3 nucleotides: TGTGCCAGCAGCCTGACATACCCGACCTACTCAGGAGAGACCCAGTACTTC. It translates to CASSLTYPTYSGETQYF.

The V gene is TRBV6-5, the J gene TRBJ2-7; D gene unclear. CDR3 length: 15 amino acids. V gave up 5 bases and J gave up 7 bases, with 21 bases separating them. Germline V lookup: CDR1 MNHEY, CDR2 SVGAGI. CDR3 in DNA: TGTGCCAGCAGTCCGACCCCTTTCCCTTACAATGAGCAGTACTTC. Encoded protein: CASSPTPFPYNEQYF.

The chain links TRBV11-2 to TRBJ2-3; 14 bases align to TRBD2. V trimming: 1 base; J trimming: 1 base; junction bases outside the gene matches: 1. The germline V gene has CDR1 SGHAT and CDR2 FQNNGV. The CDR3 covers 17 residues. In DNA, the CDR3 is TGTGCCAGCAGCTTAGGGACTAGCGGGAGGCGCACAGATACGCAGTATTTT. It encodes CASSLGTSGRRTDTQYF.

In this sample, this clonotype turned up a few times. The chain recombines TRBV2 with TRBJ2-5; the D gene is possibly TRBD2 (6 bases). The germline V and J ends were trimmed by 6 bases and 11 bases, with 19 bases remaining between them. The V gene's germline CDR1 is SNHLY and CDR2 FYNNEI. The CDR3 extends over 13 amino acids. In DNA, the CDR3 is TGTGCCAGCAGACGGGACTCGCAATCCTCACAGTACTTC. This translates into CASRRDSQSSQYF.

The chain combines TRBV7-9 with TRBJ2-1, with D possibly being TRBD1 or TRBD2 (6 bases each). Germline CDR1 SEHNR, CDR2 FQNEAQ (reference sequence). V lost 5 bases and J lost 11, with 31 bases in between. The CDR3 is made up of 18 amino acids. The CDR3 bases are TGTGCCAGCAGCCCCCCAACACGGCGGGACAATAGCCTGGGACAGCAGTTCTTC. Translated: CASSPPTRRDNSLGQQFF.

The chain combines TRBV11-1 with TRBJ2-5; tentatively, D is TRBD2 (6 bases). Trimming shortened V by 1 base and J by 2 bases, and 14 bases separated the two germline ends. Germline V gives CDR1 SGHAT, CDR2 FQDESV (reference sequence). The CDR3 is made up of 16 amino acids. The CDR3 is CASSLGRLAPQETQYF. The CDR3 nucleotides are TGTGCCAGCAGCTTAGGGCGGCTAGCGCCTCAAGAGACCCAGTACTTC.

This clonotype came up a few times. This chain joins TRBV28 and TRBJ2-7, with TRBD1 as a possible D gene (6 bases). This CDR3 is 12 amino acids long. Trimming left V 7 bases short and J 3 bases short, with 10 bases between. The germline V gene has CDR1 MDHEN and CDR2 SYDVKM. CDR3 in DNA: TGTGCCAGCAACAGGGCCCGCTACGAGCAGTACTTC. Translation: CASNRARYEQYF.

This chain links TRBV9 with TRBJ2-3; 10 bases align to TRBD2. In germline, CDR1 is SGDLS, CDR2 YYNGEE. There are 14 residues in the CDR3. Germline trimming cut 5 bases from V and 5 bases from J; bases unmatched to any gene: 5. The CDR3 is CASSHLAGVDTQYF. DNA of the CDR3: TGTGCCAGCAGTCACCTAGCGGGAGTAGATACGCAGTATTTT.

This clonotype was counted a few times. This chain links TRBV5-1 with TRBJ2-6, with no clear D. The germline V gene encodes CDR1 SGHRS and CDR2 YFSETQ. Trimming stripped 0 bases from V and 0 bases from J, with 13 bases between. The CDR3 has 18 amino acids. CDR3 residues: CASSLGRTATSGANVLTF. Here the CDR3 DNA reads TGCGCCAGCAGCTTGGGGAGAACGGCGACCTCTGGGGCCAACGTCCTGACTTTC.